This record looks at one T cell receptor (beta chain) sequence and its context. This sample stems from a study of blood T cell repertoires in COVID-19. Study-wide context: T cells, B-cell-depleted T cells, or PBMCs provided the cDNA or gDNA that served as material.

Using immunoSEQ multiplex PCR, the repertoire was profiled, and TCRdb retains in-frame clones only, with some absent. The repertoire holds about 210,000 clones, with approximately 84% as singletons. Germline-derived CDR1 and CDR2 are WSHSY and SAAADI. V lost 0 bases, J lost 4 bases, and 8 bases lay in between. CDR3 length: 14 residues. Sequencing used peripheral blood. J is TRBJ2-3 and V is TRBV10-2, with D possibly matching TRBD1 (5 bases). The sequence came from a woman aged 45-65 years with active or convalescent COVID-19. This CDR3 reads CASSESGRPDTQYF. The CDR3 bases are TGCGCCAGCAGTGAGTCGGGGCGGCCAGATACGCAGTATTTT.